A single sample is the source of the 16 T cell receptor beta chains below, sequenced in a study of regulatory T cells in long-lasting Graves disease. Described time point: persistent/refractory GD, antithyroid drugs over 5 years with positive TRAb. The TCR library used RNA extracted from PBMCs. Assembly of TCR beta libraries relied on iRepertoire HTBI primers together with Arm-PCR of CDR3 regions. TCRdb processed the multiplex PCR reads anew with MiXCR; each CDR3 protein has one entry. The table lists roughly 400,000 distinct CDR3 sequences, more than 20% of them singletons. The specimen comprised peripheral blood mononuclear cells (PBMCs), sampled when the disease was refractory, from a patient treated with antithyroid drugs. The receptors were sampled from a female donor with Graves disease.

The chain is built from TRBV20-1 and TRBJ2-7; D may match TRBD1 or TRBD2 (6 bases each). Trimming pared 1 base from V and 0 bases from J, leaving 22 bases between. The CDR3 sequence is 18 residues long. Germline CDR1 reads DFQATT; CDR2 reads SNEGSKA (reference sequence). Here the CDR3 DNA reads TGCAGTGCTAGAGGCTCCCCCCGGGGGCTGGGGGACTCCTACGAGCAGTACTTC. Amino acids: CSARGSPRGLGDSYEQYF.

This chain links TRBV7-2 with TRBJ1-4; possible D gene TRBD1, 6 bases. The germline gives CDR1 SGHTA, CDR2 FQGNSA. This CDR3 contains 15 residues. V was clipped by 2 bases and J by 4 bases, with 11 bases between them. CDR3 amino acids: CASSLQDRNNEKLFF. Written as DNA, the CDR3 is TGTGCCAGCAGCTTACAGGACAGAAATAATGAAAAACTGTTTTTT.

The chain joins TRBV29-1 to TRBJ2-7, with D possibly being TRBD1 (6 bases). V dropped 4 bases and J dropped 3 bases, with 13 bases sitting between them. The germline gives CDR1 SQVTM, CDR2 ANQGSEA. The CDR3 extends over 13 amino acids. CDR3 sequence: CSVGSRGLYEQYF. As DNA, the CDR3 is TGCAGCGTTGGATCCAGGGGTCTCTACGAGCAGTACTTC.

This clonotype has just one count. With a much larger clone just one base away, this may be a read error. This chain connects TRBV7-2 to TRBJ1-2, with D possibly TRBD1 on 5 matching bases. The CDR3 has 14 residues. Germline V gene sequence: CDR1 SGHTA, CDR2 FQGNSA. Trimming left V 4 bases short and J 8 bases short, with 17 bases between. CDR3 sequence (DNA): TGTGCCAGCAGCTCCTTTGGGGGGTCCCGAGGCTACACCTTC. Translation: CASSSFGGSRGYTF.

The gene calls are TRBV5-1 and TRBJ2-4, with 9 bases matching TRBD2. The germline gives CDR1 SGHRS, CDR2 YFSETQ. V lost 0 bases to trimming and J lost 8 bases; unmatched junction nucleotides: 9. The CDR3 is made up of 16 amino acids. CDR3 in amino acids: CASSLEVSGGADIQYF. For the CDR3, the DNA is TGCGCCAGCAGCTTGGAAGTTAGCGGGGGTGCAGACATTCAGTACTTC.

The J gene is TRBJ2-7, the V gene TRBV15, with 8 bases lining up with TRBD1. Germline V gene sequence: CDR1 LNHNV, CDR2 YYDKDF (reference sequence). This CDR3 is 12 amino acids long. J gave up 9 bases and V 4 bases, and 5 bases lay outside the gene matches. The CDR3 DNA follows: TGTGCCACCAGCAAAGTACAGGGGGTGCAGTACTTC. This translates into CATSKVQGVQYF.

Notes on this clonotype: The CDR3 ends on some other residue instead of the conserved phenylalanine or tryptophan, so this is likely a read error. V usage is TRBV28 and J usage is TRBJ1-5; D may be TRBD1 (6 bases). The germline CDR1 and CDR2 sequences are MDHEN and SYDVKM. The CDR3 contains 18 residues. The ends were cut back, 3 bases at V and 2 bases at J, with 20 bases in the middle. The CDR3 nucleotides are TGTGCCAGCAGTTTTCTCCCGGGGGCAGGGGCCGGCAATCAGCCCCAGCATCTT. Encoded protein: CASSFLPGAGAGNQPQHL.

The chain carries TRBV19 and TRBJ1-5; 7 bases fit TRBD1. CDR1 is LNHDA and CDR2 is SQIVND in the germline V gene (reference sequence). V gave up 8 bases and J gave up 7 bases; unmatched junction bases: 11. This CDR3 has 14 residues. The CDR3 spells CASEGRRGQQPQHF. The CDR3 region has the DNA TGTGCCAGTGAGGGCCGGAGGGGGCAACAGCCCCAGCATTTT.

This clonotype has ten or more counts. This sequence joins TRBV28 and TRBJ2-7; TRBD2 might be the D (6 bases). V was shortened by 4 bases and J by 0 bases, with 13 bases between the two germline ends. Germline V lookup: CDR1 MDHEN, CDR2 SYDVKM. The CDR3 extends over 15 amino acids. The CDR3 loop reads CASSSRLVVSYEQYF. DNA for the CDR3: TGTGCCAGCAGTTCACGACTAGTCGTCTCCTACGAGCAGTACTTC.

J is TRBJ1-1 and V is TRBV18; 8 bases agree with TRBD1. The V and J ends lost 4 bases and 4 bases, in that order; junction bases with no gene match: 5. CDR3 length: 14 amino acids. Germline CDR1 and CDR2: KGHSH and LQKENI. CDR3 region: CASSRQGAATEAFF. CDR3 bases: TGTGCCAGCTCACGGCAGGGGGCCGCCACTGAAGCTTTCTTT.

Points on this clonotype: This likely comes from a read error, as the CDR3 has no conserved phenylalanine or tryptophan at its end. This chain joins TRBV28 and TRBJ1-2, with TRBD1 matching over 12 bases. The V gene end was trimmed by 6 bases and the J gene end by 1 base; junction bases not matched to a gene: 6. The length of the CDR3 is 16 residues. Germline CDR1 is MDHEN and CDR2 is SYDVKM. DNA of the CDR3: TGTGCCAGCAGGGGACAGGGGGCGCTGGGTAACTATGGCTACACCTCC. It translates to CASRGQGALGNYGYTS.

At least ten counts were recorded for this clonotype. The gene calls are TRBV6-2 or TRBV6-3 and TRBJ2-5; no firm D call. CDR1 and CDR2 from the germline V gene are MNHEY and SVGEGT. The germline V and J ends were trimmed by 2 bases and 3 bases, with 16 bases remaining between them. CDR3 length: 16 residues. CDR3 DNA: TGTGCCAGCAGTTACGTTGGTAGCTGGAAGGAAGAGACCCAGTACTTC. Protein: CASSYVGSWKEETQYF.

Many counts were recorded for this clonotype. The chain couples TRBV30 to TRBJ1-2; D is undetermined. V was pared by 0 bases and J by 9 bases, with 11 bases between. CDR1 is GTSNPN, CDR2 SVGIG, per germline (reference sequence). The CDR3 has 12 residues. Here the CDR3 DNA reads TGTGCCTGGAGTGTAATGAAGGAAAGCTACACCTTC. It yields the protein CAWSVMKESYTF.

V and J are TRBV20-1 and TRBJ2-7; TRBD2 agrees at 14 bases. Losses at the gene ends were 6 bases for V and 7 bases for J; bases not matched to a gene: 17. CDR3 length equals 17 residues. Per the germline V gene, CDR1 is DFQATT and CDR2 is SNEGSKA (reference sequence). CDR3 loop: CSAKPGLAGVEGGEQYF. CDR3 coding DNA: TGCAGTGCCAAGCCGGGACTAGCGGGAGTTGAAGGGGGTGAGCAGTACTTC.

The gene calls are TRBV5-1 and TRBJ2-5; 9 bases align to TRBD2. With 2 bases clipped from V and 5 bases from J, the junction kept 7 bases outside the gene matches. Germline V gives CDR1 SGHRS, CDR2 YFSETQ. CDR3 length equals 15 residues. In DNA, the CDR3 is TGCGCCAGCAGCTTAGGGACTAGCCCTGGGGAGACCCAGTACTTC. Translation gives CASSLGTSPGETQYF. The whole variable domain, remainder taken from reference TRBV5-1 and TRBJ2-5, is KAGVTQTPRYLIKTRGQQVTLSCSPISGHRSVSWYQQTPGQGLQFLFEYFSETQRNKGNFPGRFSGRQFSNSRSEMNVSTLELGDSALYLCASSLGTSPGETQYFGPGTRLLVL.

This clonotype was recorded a few times. The V and J genes are TRBV7-8 and TRBJ2-2; tentatively, D is TRBD1 (6 bases). V lost 5 bases to trimming and J lost 7 bases, with 14 bases between them. Germline-derived CDR1 and CDR2 are SGHVS and FQNEAQ. The CDR3 contains 14 residues. CDR3 loop: CASSTDSRGGELFF. The DNA for the CDR3 is TGTGCCAGCAGCACGGACAGTCGTGGCGGGGAGCTGTTTTTT. Combining the CDR3 with reference TRBV7-8 and TRBJ2-2 gives the whole variable domain GAGVSQSPRYKVAKRGQDVALRCDPISGHVSLFWYQQALGQGPEFLTYFQNEAQLDKSGLPSDRFFAERPEGSVSTLKIQRTQQEDSAVYLCASSTDSRGGELFFGEGSRLTVL.